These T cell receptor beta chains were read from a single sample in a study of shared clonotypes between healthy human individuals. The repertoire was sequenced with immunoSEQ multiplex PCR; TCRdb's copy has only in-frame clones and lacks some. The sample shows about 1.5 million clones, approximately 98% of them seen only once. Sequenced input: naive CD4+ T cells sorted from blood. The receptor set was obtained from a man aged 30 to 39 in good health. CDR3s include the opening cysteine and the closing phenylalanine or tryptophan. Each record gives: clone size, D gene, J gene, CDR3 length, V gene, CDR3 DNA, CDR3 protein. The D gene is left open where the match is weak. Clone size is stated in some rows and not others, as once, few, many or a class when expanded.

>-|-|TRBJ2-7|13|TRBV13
TGTGCCAGCAGCTTGAGGCCTAGTCCCGAGCAGTACTTC
CASSLRPSPEQYF
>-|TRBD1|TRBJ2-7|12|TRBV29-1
TGCAGCGTTGTCCAGGGGACAGACGAGCAGTACTTC
CSVVQGTDEQYF
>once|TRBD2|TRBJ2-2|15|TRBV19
TGTGCCAGTAGTATTCGAGGGAGGGCCACCGGGGAGCTGTTTTTT
CASSIRGRATGELFF
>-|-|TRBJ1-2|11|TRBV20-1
TGCAGTGCTGGGACAAGCTATGGCTACACCTTC
CSAGTSYGYTF
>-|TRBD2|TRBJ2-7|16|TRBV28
TGTGCCAGCAGGATCCGACTAGCTGTGGATTCCTACGAGCAGTACTTC
CASRIRLAVDSYEQYF
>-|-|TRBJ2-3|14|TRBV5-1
TGCGCCAGCAGCTCAGGATCTAGCACAGATACGCAGTATTTT
CASSSGSSTDTQYF
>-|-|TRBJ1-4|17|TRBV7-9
TGTGCCAGCAGCTTAGAGCTGGGGACAACAACTAATGAAAAACTGTTTTTT
CASSLELGTTTNEKLFF
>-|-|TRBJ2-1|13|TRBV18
TGTGCCAGCTCACCAGGGAGGTACAATGAGCAGTTCTTC
CASSPGRYNEQFF
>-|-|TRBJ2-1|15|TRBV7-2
TGTGCCAGCAGCTCACAGGTGCCCCCCTACAATGAGCAGTTCTTC
CASSSQVPPYNEQFF
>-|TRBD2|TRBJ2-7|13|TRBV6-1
TGTGCCAGCAGTGGACTAGCGGGCTACGAGCAGTACTTC
CASSGLAGYEQYF
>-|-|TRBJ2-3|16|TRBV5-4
TGTGCCAGCCGCTCACTTTCGGGACCTAGCACAGATACGCAGTATTTT
CASRSLSGPSTDTQYF
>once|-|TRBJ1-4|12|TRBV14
TGTGCCAGCAGCCAGGGGGCCCGTCGTCTGTTTTTT
CASSQGARRLFF
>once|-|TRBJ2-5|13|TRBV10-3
TGTGCCATCAGTGAGATCCTTCAAGAGACCCAGTACTTC
CAISEILQETQYF
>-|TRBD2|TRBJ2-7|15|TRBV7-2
TGTGCCAGCAGCCCCAACTCCGGGACTAGCTACGAGCAGTACTTC
CASSPNSGTSYEQYF
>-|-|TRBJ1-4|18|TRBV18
TGTGCCAGCTCACCACTCGCACCAGGTCCGTCAACTAATGAAAAACTGTTTTTT
CASSPLAPGPSTNEKLFF
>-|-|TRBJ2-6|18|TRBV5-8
TGTGCCAGCAGAATGAGGGAGAGACTCCGCTCTGGGGCCAACGTCCTGACTTTC
CASRMRERLRSGANVLTF
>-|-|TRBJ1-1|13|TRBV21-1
TGTGCCACATCTGGGGTTTCGAACACTGAAGCTTTCTTT
CATSGVSNTEAFF
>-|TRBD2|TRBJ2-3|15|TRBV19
TGTGCCAGTACAGCCGCGGGGGTTGGGCTAGATACGCAGTATTTT
CASTAAGVGLDTQYF
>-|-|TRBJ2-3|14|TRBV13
TGTGCCAGCAGCTTAACTACTAGCACAGATACGCAGTATTTT
CASSLTTSTDTQYF
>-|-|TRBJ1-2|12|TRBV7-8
TGTGCCTCGGGTGGCAACTCGTATGGCTACACCTTC
CASGGNSYGYTF
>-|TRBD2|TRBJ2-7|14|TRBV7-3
TGTGCCAGCAGCTTAGCGGGAGATTCCTACGAGCAGTACTTC
CASSLAGDSYEQYF
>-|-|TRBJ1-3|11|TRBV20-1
TGCAGTCTTAGGTCTGGAAACACCATATATTTT
CSLRSGNTIYF
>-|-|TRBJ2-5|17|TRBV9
TGTGCCAGCAGCCACCCTAGGGTGGGATGGCAAGAGACGGCCCAGTACTTC
CASSHPRVGWQETAQYF
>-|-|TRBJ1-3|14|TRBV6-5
TGTGCCAGCCGATATAGTCTGCCCGGAAACACCATATATTTT
CASRYSLPGNTIYF
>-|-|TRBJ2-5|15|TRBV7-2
TGTGCCAGCAGCTTAGGAGCAGGGAGGTCAGAGACCCAGTACTTC
CASSLGAGRSETQYF
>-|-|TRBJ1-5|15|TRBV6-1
TGTGCCAGCAGCCCCGGGACTCTCCGAAAAGAGCCCCAGCATTTT
CASSPGTLRKEPQHF
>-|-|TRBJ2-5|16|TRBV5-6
TGTGCCAGCAGCTTCGATGTGGGAGGTCGGGAAGAGACCCAGTACTTC
CASSFDVGGREETQYF
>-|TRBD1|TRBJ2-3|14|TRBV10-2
TGCGCCACCACGGACAGGGGGTTGACAGATACGCAGTATTTT
CATTDRGLTDTQYF
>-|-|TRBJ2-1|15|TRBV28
TGTGCCACCCTCCCAGGGGTTCTCCACTACAATGAGCAGTTCTTC
CATLPGVLHYNEQFF
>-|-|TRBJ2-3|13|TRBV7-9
TGTGCCAGCAGCTTACGGCCCGCCGATACGCAGTATTTT
CASSLRPADTQYF
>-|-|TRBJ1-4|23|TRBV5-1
TGCGCCAGCAGCTTGTCTATGGGTGCTCGCCCACCGGGCCTACCATCAACTAATGAAAAACTGTTTTTT
CASSLSMGARPPGLPSTNEKLFF
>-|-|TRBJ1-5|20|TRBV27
TGTGCCAGCAGTCCCCGATTTATAGTTGGCGACCCAGGGGTCAATCAGCCCCAGCATTTT
CASSPRFIVGDPGVNQPQHF
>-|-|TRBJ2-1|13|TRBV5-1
TGCGCCAGCAGCTTGGTACTGAGCGATGAGCAGTTCTTC
CASSLVLSDEQFF
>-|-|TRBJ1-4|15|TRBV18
TGTGCCAGCTCACCACGCTGGGGGCTTAATGAAAAACTGTTTTTT
CASSPRWGLNEKLFF
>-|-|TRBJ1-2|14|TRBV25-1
TGTGCCAGCTCCCCTTCGGGGGCTCGGTATGGCTACACCTTC
CASSPSGARYGYTF
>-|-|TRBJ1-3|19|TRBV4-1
TGCGCCAGCAGACAAGATATTGAGCGGGGGCCTGGGGCTGGAAACACCATATATTTT
CASRQDIERGPGAGNTIYF
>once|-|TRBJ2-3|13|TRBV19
TGTGCCAGTAGCCCCGGGGACACAGATACGCAGTATTTT
CASSPGDTDTQYF
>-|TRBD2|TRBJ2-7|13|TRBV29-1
TGCAGCGTTAGGCTAGCGGGACCATACGAGCAGTACTTC
CSVRLAGPYEQYF
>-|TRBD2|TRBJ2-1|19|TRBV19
TGTGCCAGTAGTAGGCCCCTAAGTGGGCGGGAGACCTCCTACAATGAGCAGTTCTTC
CASSRPLSGRETSYNEQFF
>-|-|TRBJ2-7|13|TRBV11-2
TGTGCCAGCAGCTTACTAGCTATGGGTAAGCAGTACTTC
CASSLLAMGKQYF
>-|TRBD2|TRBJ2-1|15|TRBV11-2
TGTGCCAGCAGCTTGACTAGCGGGAGGGCAAATGAGCAGTTCTTC
CASSLTSGRANEQFF